The 16 T cell receptor beta chains given below trace back to one sample, sequenced in a study of blood T cell repertoires in COVID-19. Generated by immunoSEQ multiplex PCR, the TCRdb table keeps only in-frame clones and is missing some. The profile shows roughly 290,000 clones, 75% to 95% of them singletons. Sequenced: peripheral blood. Receptors were obtained from a woman under 40 with COVID-19, enrolled during active disease.

The V gene is TRBV6-5, the J gene TRBJ1-1; D is perhaps TRBD1 (6 bases). Germline V gives CDR1 MNHEY, CDR2 SVGAGI. The CDR3 is 14 amino acids. Trimming took off 4 bases at V and 0 bases at J, with 9 bases between the two ends. CDR3: CASSSQGLNTEAFF. The CDR3 DNA follows: TGTGCCAGCAGTTCACAGGGTTTGAACACTGAAGCTTTCTTT.

The CDR3 nucleotides read TGTGCCTGGAGCTACATGGACAGGGGGGCCTACGAGCAGTACTTC. As protein: CAWSYMDRGAYEQYF. The chain is built from TRBV30 and TRBJ2-7, with 10 bases aligning to TRBD1. This CDR3 is built from 15 residues. The V and J ends lost 3 bases and 2 bases, in that order; junction bases with no gene match: 7. The V gene's germline CDR1 is GTSNPN and CDR2 SVGIG (reference sequence). The full variable domain, rest sourced from reference TRBV30 and TRBJ2-7, is SQTIHQWPATLVQPVGSPLSLECTVEGTSNPNLYWYRQAAGRGLQLLFYSVGIGQISSEVPQNLSASRPQDRQFILSSKKLLLSDSGFYLCAWSYMDRGAYEQYFGPGTRLTVT.

This chain connects TRBV29-1 to TRBJ2-1; 12 bases are shared with TRBD2. The CDR3 covers 15 residues. Trimming removed 6 bases from V and 3 bases from J; junction bases left unmatched: 6. Per germline, CDR1 SQVTM and CDR2 ANQGSEA. Written as DNA, the CDR3 is TGCAGCGTGGGGTCGACTAGCGGGGGCTACAATGAGCAGTTCTTC. Its protein product is CSVGSTSGGYNEQFF.

The CDR3 DNA reads TGTGCCAGCAGCCAAGGCAGGAGGGCTTTCTTT. This encodes CASSQGRRAFF. The chain uses TRBV14 and TRBJ1-1, with D unclear. This CDR3 is 11 amino acids long. CDR1 is SGHDN and CDR2 is FVKESK in the germline V gene. Trimming pared 1 base from V and 11 bases from J, leaving 8 bases between. The variable domain in full, completed from reference TRBV14 and TRBJ1-1, reads EAGVTQFPSHSVIEKGQTVTLRCDPISGHDNLYWYRRVMGKEIKFLLHFVKESKQDESGMPNNRFLAERTGGTYSTLKVQPAELEDSGVYFCASSQGRRAFFGQGTRLTVV.

This chain uses TRBV18 with TRBJ1-4; D gene unclear. Trimming left V 0 bases short and J 2 bases short, with 13 bases between. This CDR3 region has 17 residues. The germline V gene encodes CDR1 KGHSH and CDR2 LQKENI. This CDR3 is CASSPPPLRHTNEKLFF. The CDR3 DNA follows: TGTGCCAGCTCACCACCGCCCCTGCGGCACACTAATGAAAAACTGTTTTTT.

V and J are TRBV10-1 and TRBJ1-1, with D possibly TRBD1 on 5 matching bases. The CDR3 length is 13 residues. The germline V gene encodes CDR1 WNHNN and CDR2 SYGVQD (reference sequence). V was cut by 8 bases and J by 1 base, with 11 bases left in between. The CDR3 region has the DNA TGCGCCAGCCGGGGGGTTGGGAACACTGAAGCTTTCTTT. Amino acids: CASRGVGNTEAFF.

The chain links TRBV11-2 to TRBJ2-7; 11 positions match TRBD1. CDR1 is SGHAT, CDR2 FQNNGV, per germline. V trimming: 5 bases; J trimming: 12 bases; junction bases outside the gene matches: 9. The CDR3 consists of 13 residues. The CDR3 sequence: CASSPRDRGDRYF. The CDR3 DNA sequence: TGTGCCAGCAGCCCCCGGGACAGGGGGGATCGGTACTTC.

Written as DNA, the CDR3 is TGTGCCAGCAGCCGGACTAGCGGGAGTTCCTACAATGAGCAGTTCTTC. Translating it yields CASSRTSGSSYNEQFF. The rearrangement uses TRBV5-4 and TRBJ2-1; 13 bases fit TRBD2. V trimming: 4 bases; J trimming: 1 base; junction bases outside the gene matches: 2. CDR1 is SGHNT, CDR2 YYREEE, per germline (reference sequence). The CDR3 spans 16 residues. Full variable domain (remainder filled in from reference TRBV5-4 and TRBJ2-1): ETGVTQSPTHLIKTRGQQVTLRCSSQSGHNTVSWYQQALGQGPQFIFQYYREEENGRGNFPPRFSGLQFPNYSSELNVNALELDDSALYLCASSRTSGSSYNEQFFGPGTRLTVL.

This chain uses TRBV28 with TRBJ2-3; D unresolved. CDR3 size: 10 residues. Per germline, CDR1 MDHEN and CDR2 SYDVKM. Trimming removed 6 bases at V and 4 bases at J, with 2 bases between. This CDR3 is CASSADTQYF. CDR3 DNA sequence: TGTGCCAGCAGCGCAGATACGCAGTATTTT.

The chain has TRBV2 and TRBJ1-5; D unclear. Germline V lookup: CDR1 SNHLY, CDR2 FYNNEI. The CDR3 spans 15 residues. V shed 3 bases and J shed 0 bases, with 9 bases lying between them. CDR3 sequence reads: CASSEGRNSNQPQHF. The DNA for the CDR3 is TGTGCCAGCAGTGAGGGCAGGAATAGCAATCAGCCCCAGCATTTT.

The chain is built from TRBV6-5 and TRBJ1-1; D is possibly TRBD1 (5 bases). This CDR3 region has 15 residues. The germline gives CDR1 MNHEY, CDR2 SVGAGI. Trimming stripped 2 bases from V and 9 bases from J, with 19 bases between. DNA of the CDR3: TGTGCCAGCAGTTACCGCGTGGGGGGTTCCGAGAAAGCTTTCTTT. It specifies CASSYRVGGSEKAFF.

The chain has TRBV28 and TRBJ1-2; D is undetermined. Trimming left V 2 bases short and J 4 bases short, with 8 bases between. Germline-derived CDR1 and CDR2 are MDHEN and SYDVKM. The CDR3 has 13 residues. The CDR3 sequence is CASSLPRSYGYTF. In nucleotides, the CDR3 is TGTGCCAGCAGTTTACCCCGGAGCTATGGCTACACCTTC.

The rearrangement links TRBV6-2 or TRBV6-3 to TRBJ2-3, with TRBD2 identical over 11 bases. The germline CDR1 and CDR2 sequences are MNHEY and SVGEGT. V lost 4 bases and J lost 8; bases outside the gene matches: 5. The CDR3 spans 14 residues. The CDR3 nucleotides are TGTGCCAGCAGTTTACTAGCGGGAGACGGTACGCAGTATTTT. As protein: CASSLLAGDGTQYF.

This clone was observed a single time. V usage is TRBV9 and J usage is TRBJ1-2; 7 nucleotides line up with TRBD1. CDR3 length: 15 amino acids. Germline assignment: CDR1 SGDLS and CDR2 YYNGEE. V lost 3 bases and J lost 1; bases outside the gene matches: 6. The CDR3 DNA reads TGTGCCAGCAGCGGCAGGACAGGCCATAACTATGGCTACACCTTC. Its protein product is CASSGRTGHNYGYTF.

The chain employs TRBV28 and TRBJ2-7; TRBD2 matches 7 bases. The CDR3 length is 16 residues. Germline CDR1 MDHEN, CDR2 SYDVKM. The V and J ends lost 5 bases and 0 bases, in that order; junction bases with no gene match: 10. CDR3 amino acids: CASSHIRWDYSYEQYF. In DNA form, the CDR3 reads TGTGCCAGCAGTCATATTAGGTGGGACTACTCCTACGAGCAGTACTTC.

The rearrangement uses TRBV7-9 and TRBJ2-1; 9 positions match TRBD1. CDR1 is SEHNR, CDR2 FQNEAQ, per germline (reference sequence). The CDR3 covers 14 residues. V gave up 11 bases and J gave up 3 bases; unmatched junction bases: 8. The CDR3 DNA sequence: TGTGCCGGCAACCCGGGACAGGGCTACAATGAGCAGTTCTTC. Translation gives CAGNPGQGYNEQFF.